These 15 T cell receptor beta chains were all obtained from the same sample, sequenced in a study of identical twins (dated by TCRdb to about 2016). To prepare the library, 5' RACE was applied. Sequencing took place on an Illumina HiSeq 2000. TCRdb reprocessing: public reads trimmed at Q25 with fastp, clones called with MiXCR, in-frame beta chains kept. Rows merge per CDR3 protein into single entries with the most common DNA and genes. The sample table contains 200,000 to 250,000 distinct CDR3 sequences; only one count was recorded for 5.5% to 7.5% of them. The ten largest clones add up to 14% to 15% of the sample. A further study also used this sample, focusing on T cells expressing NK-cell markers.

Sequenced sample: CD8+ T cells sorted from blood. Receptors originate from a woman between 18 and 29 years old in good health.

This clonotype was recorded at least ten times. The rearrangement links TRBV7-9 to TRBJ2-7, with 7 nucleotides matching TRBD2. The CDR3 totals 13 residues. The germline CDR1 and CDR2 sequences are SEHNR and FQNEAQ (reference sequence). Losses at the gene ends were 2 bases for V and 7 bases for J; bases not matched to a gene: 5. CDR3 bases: TGTGCCAGCAGCTTACGTCTAGCGGAGGAGCAGTACTTC. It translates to CASSLRLAEEQYF.

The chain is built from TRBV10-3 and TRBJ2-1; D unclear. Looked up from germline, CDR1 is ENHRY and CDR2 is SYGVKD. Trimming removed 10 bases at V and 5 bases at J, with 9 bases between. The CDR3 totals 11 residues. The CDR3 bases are TGTGCCACCTTTGGGGACAATGAGCAGTTCTTC. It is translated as CATFGDNEQFF.

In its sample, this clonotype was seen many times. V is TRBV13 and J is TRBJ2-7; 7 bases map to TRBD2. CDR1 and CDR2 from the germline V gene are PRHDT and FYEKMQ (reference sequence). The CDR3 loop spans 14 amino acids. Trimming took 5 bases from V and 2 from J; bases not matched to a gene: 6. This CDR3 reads CASSQPGTTYEQYF. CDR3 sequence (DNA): TGTGCCAGCAGCCAACCCGGGACTACCTACGAGCAGTACTTC.

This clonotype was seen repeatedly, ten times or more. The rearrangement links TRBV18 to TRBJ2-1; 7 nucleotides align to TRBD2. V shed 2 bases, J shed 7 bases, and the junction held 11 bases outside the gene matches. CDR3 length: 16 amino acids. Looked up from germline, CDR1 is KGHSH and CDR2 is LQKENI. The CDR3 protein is CASSPRDYPYQNEQFF. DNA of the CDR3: TGTGCCAGCTCACCAAGGGACTACCCCTACCAAAATGAGCAGTTCTTC. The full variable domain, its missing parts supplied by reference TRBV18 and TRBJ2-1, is NAGVMQNPRHLVRRRGQEARLRCSPMKGHSHVYWYRQLPEEGLKFMVYLQKENIIDESGMPKERFSAEFPKEGPSILRIQQVVRGDSAAYFCASSPRDYPYQNEQFFGPGTRLTVL.

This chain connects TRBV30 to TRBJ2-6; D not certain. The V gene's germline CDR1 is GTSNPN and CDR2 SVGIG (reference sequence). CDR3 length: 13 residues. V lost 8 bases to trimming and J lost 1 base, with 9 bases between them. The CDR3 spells CAGDESGANVLTF. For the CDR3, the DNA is TGTGCCGGAGATGAGTCTGGGGCCAACGTCCTGACTTTC. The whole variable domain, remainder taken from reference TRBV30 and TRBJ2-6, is SQTIHQWPATLVQPVGSPLSLECTVEGTSNPNLYWYRQAAGRGLQLLFYSVGIGQISSEVPQNLSASRPQDRQFILSSKKLLLSDSGFYLCAGDESGANVLTFGAGSRLTVL.

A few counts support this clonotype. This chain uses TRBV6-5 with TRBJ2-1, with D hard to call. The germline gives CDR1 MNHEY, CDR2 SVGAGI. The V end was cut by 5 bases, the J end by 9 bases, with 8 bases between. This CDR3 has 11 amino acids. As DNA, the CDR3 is TGTGCCAGCAGTGGGAATGGTGAGCAGTTCTTC. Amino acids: CASSGNGEQFF.

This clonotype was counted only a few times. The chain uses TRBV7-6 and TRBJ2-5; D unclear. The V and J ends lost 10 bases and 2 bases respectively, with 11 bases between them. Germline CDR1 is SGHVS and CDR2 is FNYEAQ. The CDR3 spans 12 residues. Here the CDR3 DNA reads TGTGCCACCAACGGGCTGCAAGAGACCCAGTACTTC. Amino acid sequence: CATNGLQETQYF. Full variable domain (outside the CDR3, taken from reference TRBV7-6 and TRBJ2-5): GAGVSQSPRYKVTKRGQDVALRCDPISGHVSLYWYRQALGQGPEFLTYFNYEAQQDKSGLPNDRFSAERPEGSISTLTIQRTEQRDSAMYRCATNGLQETQYFGPGTRLLVL.

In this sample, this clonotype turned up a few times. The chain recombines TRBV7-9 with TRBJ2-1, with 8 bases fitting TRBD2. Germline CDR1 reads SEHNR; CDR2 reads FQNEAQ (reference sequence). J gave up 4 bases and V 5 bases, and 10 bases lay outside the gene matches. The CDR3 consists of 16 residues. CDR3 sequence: CASSDPGRAGYNEQFF. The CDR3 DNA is TGTGCCAGCAGCGATCCCGGGAGGGCTGGATACAATGAGCAGTTCTTC.

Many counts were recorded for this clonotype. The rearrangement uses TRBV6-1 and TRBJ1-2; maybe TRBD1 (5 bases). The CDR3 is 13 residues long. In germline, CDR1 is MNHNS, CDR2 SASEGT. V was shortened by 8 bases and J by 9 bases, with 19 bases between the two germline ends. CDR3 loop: CASGPGRSSSYTF. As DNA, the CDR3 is TGTGCCAGCGGACCGGGACGGAGTTCAAGCTACACCTTC.

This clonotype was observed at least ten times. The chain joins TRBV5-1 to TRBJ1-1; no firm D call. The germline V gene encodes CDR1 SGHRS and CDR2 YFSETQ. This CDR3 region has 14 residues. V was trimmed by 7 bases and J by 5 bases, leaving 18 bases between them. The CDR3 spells CASAKAGRLTEAFF. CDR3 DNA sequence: TGCGCCAGCGCAAAAGCGGGAAGGTTAACTGAAGCTTTCTTT. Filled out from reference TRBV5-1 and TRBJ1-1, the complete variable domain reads KAGVTQTPRYLIKTRGQQVTLSCSPISGHRSVSWYQQTPGQGLQFLFEYFSETQRNKGNFPGRFSGRQFSNSRSEMNVSTLELGDSALYLCASAKAGRLTEAFFGQGTRLTVV.

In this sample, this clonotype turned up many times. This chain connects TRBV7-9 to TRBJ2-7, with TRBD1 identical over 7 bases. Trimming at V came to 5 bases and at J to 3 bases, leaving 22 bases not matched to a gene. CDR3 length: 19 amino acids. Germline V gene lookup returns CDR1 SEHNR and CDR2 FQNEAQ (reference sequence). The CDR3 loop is CASSLADRLGFSRSYEQYF. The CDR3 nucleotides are TGTGCCAGCAGCCTTGCGGACAGGTTGGGATTTTCGCGGAGCTACGAGCAGTACTTC.

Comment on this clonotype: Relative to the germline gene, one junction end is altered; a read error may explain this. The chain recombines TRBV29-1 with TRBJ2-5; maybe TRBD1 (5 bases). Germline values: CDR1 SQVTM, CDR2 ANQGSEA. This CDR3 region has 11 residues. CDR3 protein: CSVEGVETQYF. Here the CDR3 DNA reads TGCAGCGTGGAAGGGGTCGAGACCCAGTACTTC.

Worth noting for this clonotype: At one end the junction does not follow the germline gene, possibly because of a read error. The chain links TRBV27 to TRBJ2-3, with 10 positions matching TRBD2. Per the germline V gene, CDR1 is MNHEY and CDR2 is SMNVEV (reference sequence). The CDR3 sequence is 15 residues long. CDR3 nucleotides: TGTGCCAGCAATTTACTAGCGGGGTTCACAGATACGCAGTATTTT. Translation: CASNLLAGFTDTQYF.

The CDR3 nucleotides are TGTGCCATCAGTGAGACAGTCAATGAGCAGTTCTTC. Translation gives CAISETVNEQFF. The genes are TRBV10-3 and TRBJ2-1; no definite D call. CDR1 is ENHRY and CDR2 is SYGVKD in the germline V gene. The CDR3 runs 12 residues. V was clipped by 2 bases and J by 6 bases, with 5 bases between them.

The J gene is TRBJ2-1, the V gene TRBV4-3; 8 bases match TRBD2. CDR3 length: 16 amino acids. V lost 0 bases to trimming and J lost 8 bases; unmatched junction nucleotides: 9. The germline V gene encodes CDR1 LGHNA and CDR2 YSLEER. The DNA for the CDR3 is TGCGCCAGCAGCCAAGATCGGGGGGGTTGGCAAGATGAGCAGTTCTTC. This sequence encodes CASSQDRGGWQDEQFF.